This T cell receptor (beta chain) was profiled in a study of CD8+ T cells in alopecia areata. Study-level background: The drug, oral tofacitinib, was given to treated patients at 5 to 10 mg twice daily. Points from the study as a whole: Persistence of many expanded lesional clones was seen in scalp and blood during tofacitinib.

The germline CDR1 and CDR2 sequences are GTSNPN and SVGIG (reference sequence). The CDR3 covers 14 residues. V dropped 1 base and J dropped 0 bases, with 8 bases sitting between them. Treatment given: oral pan-JAK inhibitor, 5-10 mg twice daily. In this sample, this clone turned up a few times. The antigen remains unidentified. TCR sequencing used cDNA made by reverse transcription of extracted RNA. The repertoire was sequenced with immunoSEQ multiplex PCR; TCRdb's copy has only in-frame clones and lacks some. The sample comprises around 270,000 clones, roughly 64% of which are singletons, and more than 1.5% rests with the top ten.

Sequenced material: CD4+ T cells sorted from blood, taken at week 24, from a patient treated with tofacitinib. The source is a human donor with alopecia areata. The chain recombines TRBV30 with TRBJ2-3; D gene uncertain. The CDR3 coding sequence is TGTGCCTGGAGTGCTACCCGTAGCACAGATACGCAGTATTTT. This gives the protein CAWSATRSTDTQYF.